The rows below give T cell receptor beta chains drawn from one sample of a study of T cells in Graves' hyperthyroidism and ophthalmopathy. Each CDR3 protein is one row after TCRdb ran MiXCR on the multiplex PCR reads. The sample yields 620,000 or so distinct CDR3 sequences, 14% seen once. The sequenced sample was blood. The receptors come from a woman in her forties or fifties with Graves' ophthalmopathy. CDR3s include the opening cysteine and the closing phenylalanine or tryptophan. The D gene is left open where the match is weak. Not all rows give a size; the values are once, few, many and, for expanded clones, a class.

TGTGCCAGCAAGGCTGCCACAGATACGCAGTATTTT | CASKAATDTQYF | TRBV12-3/TRBV12-4 | - | TRBJ2-3 | 12 | many
TGTGCCAGCAGCTCCGGACAGGGCTGCGAGCAGTACTTC | CASSSGQGCEQYF | TRBV7-9 | TRBD1 | TRBJ2-7 | 13 | -
TGTGCCAGCATTGAGACTAGCGGGAGGGAACTCTCCTACAATGAGCAGTTCTTC | CASIETSGRELSYNEQFF | TRBV28 | TRBD2 | TRBJ2-1 | 18 | many
TGTGCCAGCTCGTTACACCGACAGGGTGTGTCCTACAATGAGCAGTTCTTC | CASSLHRQGVSYNEQFF | TRBV18 | TRBD1 | TRBJ2-1 | 17 | few
TGTGCCTGTGGTCGCCGCAACTATGGCTACACCTTC | CACGRRNYGYTF | TRBV30 | - | TRBJ1-2 | 12 | many
TGTGCCAGTAGTGACACAGGGGAGACTTACAATGAGCAGTCCTTC | CASSDTGETYNEQSF | TRBV19 | TRBD1 | TRBJ2-1 | 15 | -
TGTGCCAGCAGTTACTCGATTGACGGGACTAGCGGGAATATCTACAATGAGCAGTTCTTC | CASSYSIDGTSGNIYNEQFF | TRBV6-7 | TRBD2 | TRBJ2-1 | 20 | many
TGTGCCAGCGGACGCCGGGACTACCTAAACCCCGGGGAGCTGTTTTTT | CASGRRDYLNPGELFF | TRBV27 | TRBD2 | TRBJ2-2 | 16 | -
TGTGCCAGCAGTTGGCTAGCGGGAGGGCCGGAAGATACGCAGTATTTT | CASSWLAGGPEDTQYF | TRBV12-3/TRBV12-4 | TRBD2 | TRBJ2-3 | 16 | many
TGTGCCAGCAGTTTACTCCGTTTGGGAGAGCAGTTCTTC | CASSLLRLGEQFF | TRBV12-3/TRBV12-4 | - | TRBJ2-1 | 13 | -
TGTGCCAGCAGCCTAAAAATTGGGACTAGCGGGAGGGCCGGCTACGAGCAGTACTTC | CASSLKIGTSGRAGYEQYF | TRBV27 | TRBD2 | TRBJ2-7 | 19 | many
TGTGCCAGCAGTCTACGGACTAGTTTGAATGCAAAGACCCAGTACTTC | CASSLRTSLNAKTQYF | TRBV28 | TRBD2 | TRBJ2-5 | 16 | many
TGCAGCGTTGAGGGACAGGGGGCATACGAGCAGTACTTC | CSVEGQGAYEQYF | TRBV29-1 | TRBD1 | TRBJ2-7 | 13 | many
TGTGCCAGCTCACCGTTTCCGGCAGGTATCTCTGGAAACACCATATATTTT | CASSPFPAGISGNTIYF | TRBV18 | - | TRBJ1-3 | 17 | -
TGTGCCAGCAGTCAGCATCTGGGTGGGACAGGGGACTACGAGCAGTACTTC | CASSQHLGGTGDYEQYF | TRBV28 | TRBD1 | TRBJ2-7 | 17 | -
TGCGCCAGCAGCCAAGAAGGGACACCCCCCTACAATGAGCAGTTCTTC | CASSQEGTPPYNEQFF | TRBV4-1 | - | TRBJ2-1 | 16 | few
TGTGCCAGCAGTATACCCAAGTCAACTAATGAAAAACTGTTTTTT | CASSIPKSTNEKLFF | TRBV6-1 | - | TRBJ1-4 | 15 | few
TGCAGTGCTAGTGGATTTGGGGGCGTCTATGGCTACACCTTC | CSASGFGGVYGYTF | TRBV20-1 | - | TRBJ1-2 | 14 | -
TGCAGCGTTCTGAACACCGGGGAGCTGTTTTTT | CSVLNTGELFF | TRBV29-1 | - | TRBJ2-2 | 11 | -
TGTGCCAGCAGCCAGAGGGGGGCAAATGAGCAGTTCTTC | CASSQRGANEQFF | TRBV13 | - | TRBJ2-1 | 13 | many
TGTGCCAGCAGCTTAGCGACCGGGGGCTCCAACACTGAAGCTTTCTTT | CASSLATGGSNTEAFF | TRBV7-9 | - | TRBJ1-1 | 16 | many
TGTGCCAGCAGCCCCAAGGTATATGGCTACACCTTC | CASSPKVYGYTF | TRBV7-9 | - | TRBJ1-2 | 12 | many